This entry features one T cell receptor beta chain sequence. Mismatch with germline at one junction end may stem from a read error. Per the germline V gene, CDR1 is SGHRS and CDR2 is YFSETQ. CDR3 length: 13 amino acids. Primed by a sample-barcoded 5' primer and a J-beta primer mix, a second PCR proceeded for 7 to 11 cycles. Each CDR3 protein is one row after TCRdb ran MiXCR on the 5' RACE reads. The sample lists about 1.4 million distinct CDR3 sequences, roughly 64% seen once, with under 8.5% in the top ten. These data originate in a study of blood T cells in healthy people across ages. This clonotype originated in a young man in good health. V gene TRBV5-1 combines with J gene TRBJ2-4; D may be TRBD2 (5 bases). The DNA end is more similar to TRBJ2-7, so the J call may be wrong. The sample consisted of blood. The CDR3 coding sequence is TGCGCCAACAGCTTGGAGGATCACTACGAGCAGTACTTC. Protein sequence: CANSLEDHYEQYF.